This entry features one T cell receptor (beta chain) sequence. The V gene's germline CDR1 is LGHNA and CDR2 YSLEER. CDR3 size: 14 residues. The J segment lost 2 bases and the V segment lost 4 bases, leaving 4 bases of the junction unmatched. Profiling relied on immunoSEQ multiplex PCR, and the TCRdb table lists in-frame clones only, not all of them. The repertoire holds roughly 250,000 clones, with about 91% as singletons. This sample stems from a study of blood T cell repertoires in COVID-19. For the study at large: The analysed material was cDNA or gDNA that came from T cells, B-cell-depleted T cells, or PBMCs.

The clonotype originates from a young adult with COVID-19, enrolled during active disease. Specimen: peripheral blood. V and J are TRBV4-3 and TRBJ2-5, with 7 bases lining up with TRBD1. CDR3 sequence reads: CASSRRQGQETQYF. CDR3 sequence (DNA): TGCGCCAGCAGCCGCCGACAGGGACAAGAGACCCAGTACTTC.